The entry below gives a single TCR beta chain sequence along with its context. Antigen specificity is unknown. Germline loops: CDR1 MGHRA, CDR2 YSYEKL. V was shortened by 0 bases and J by 9 bases, with 12 bases between the two germline ends. The CDR3 has 13 residues. TCRdb keeps only in-frame clones here, not all; method: immunoSEQ multiplex PCR. The table includes 68,000 or so clones, 80% to 90% detected once. This specimen comes from a study of cytomegalovirus exposure and HLA in healthy donors. Whole-study findings and limits: Cytomegalovirus status, reportedly, was diagnosed with high specificity and sensitivity by the classifier.

While the first cohort had fewer than 850 subjects, the donors belonged to the separate validation cohort of over a hundred subjects. The chain links TRBV4-1 to TRBJ2-7; D is undetermined. Sequenced: PBMCs. The TCR comes from a woman between 18 and 30 years old in good health and CMV-seronegative. The CDR3 DNA is TGCGCCAGCAGCCAAGATCGAGAGAGCTGGCAGTACTTC. This gives the protein CASSQDRESWQYF.